This TCR beta chain was documented in a study of blood T cell repertoires in COVID-19. Study context: From T cells, B-cell-depleted T cells, or PBMCs came the material, which was cDNA or gDNA.

CDR1 and CDR2 (germline): MDHEN, SYDVKM. The CDR3 is 12 residues long. Trimming pared 3 bases from V and 6 bases from J, leaving 6 bases between. Data came from immunoSEQ multiplex PCR; TCRdb stores just in-frame clones and leaves some out. The sample contains some 150,000 clones, 70% to 90% of which appear only once. Assignments of participants to cohorts depended upon their own reported clinical history. This receptor was taken from a woman aged 25 to 45 with acute COVID-19. The rearrangement uses TRBV28 and TRBJ1-5, with D perhaps matching TRBD1 (5 bases). Sequencing input: PBMCs or T cells enriched from blood (not recorded which). CDR3 loop: CASSLGGQPQHF. CDR3 in DNA: TGTGCCAGCAGTTTGGGGGGTCAGCCCCAGCATTTT. Complete variable domain (other parts from reference TRBV28 and TRBJ1-5): DVKVTQSSRYLVKRTGEKVFLECVQDMDHENMFWYRQDPGLGLRLIYFSYDVKMKEKGDIPEGYSVSREKKERFSLILESASTNQTSMYLCASSLGGQPQHFGDGTRLSIL.